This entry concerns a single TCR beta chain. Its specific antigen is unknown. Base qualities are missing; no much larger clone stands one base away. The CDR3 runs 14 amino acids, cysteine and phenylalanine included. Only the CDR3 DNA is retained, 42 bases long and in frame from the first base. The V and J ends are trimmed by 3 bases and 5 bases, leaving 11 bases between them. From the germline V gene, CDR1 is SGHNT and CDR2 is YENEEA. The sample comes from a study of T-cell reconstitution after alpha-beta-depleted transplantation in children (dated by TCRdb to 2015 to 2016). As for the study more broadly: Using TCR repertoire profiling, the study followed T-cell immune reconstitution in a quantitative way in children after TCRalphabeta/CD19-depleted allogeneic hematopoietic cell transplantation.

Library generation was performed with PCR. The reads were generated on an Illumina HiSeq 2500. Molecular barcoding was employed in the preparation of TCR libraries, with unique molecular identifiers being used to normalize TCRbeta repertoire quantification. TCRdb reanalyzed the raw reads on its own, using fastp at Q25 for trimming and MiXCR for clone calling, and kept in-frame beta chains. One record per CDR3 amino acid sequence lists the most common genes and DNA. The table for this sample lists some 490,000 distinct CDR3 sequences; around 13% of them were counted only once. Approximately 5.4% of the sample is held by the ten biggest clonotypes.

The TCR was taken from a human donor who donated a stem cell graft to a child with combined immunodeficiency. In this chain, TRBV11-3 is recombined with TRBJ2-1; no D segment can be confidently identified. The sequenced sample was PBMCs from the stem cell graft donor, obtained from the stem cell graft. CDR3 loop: CASSFQASNNEQFF. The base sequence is TGTGCCAGCAGCTTCCAGGCTTCCAACAATGAGCAGTTCTTC.